This passage covers 21 T cell receptor beta chains from one sample sequenced in a study of pediatric ulcerative colitis. Measured with immunoSEQ multiplex PCR; TCRdb has only the in-frame clones, and not every one. The sample includes 55,000 to 80,000 clones, more than 60% of them seen just once. The sequenced sample was blood. These receptors all come from a boy between 10 and 17 years old with moderate ulcerative colitis.

In the case of this clone: In the same sample, other DNA sequences code for this CDR3. The genes are TRBV5-1 and TRBJ1-2, with D hard to call. CDR1 is SGHRS, CDR2 YFSETQ, per germline. Between the trimmed V and J ends, which lost 0 bases and 3 bases, there was a span of 6 bases. The CDR3 has 13 residues. The CDR3 sequence is CASSLDRDYGYTF. The CDR3 nucleotides are TGCGCCAGCAGCTTGGATAGGGACTATGGCTACACCTTC.

For this clone: Mismatch with germline at one junction end may stem from a read error. The V gene is TRBV2, the J gene TRBJ2-3; 8 bases fit TRBD2. This CDR3 is built from 20 residues. In germline, CDR1 is SNHLY, CDR2 FYNNEI. Here the CDR3 reads CARSELTGGGFIDGADTQYF. CDR3 DNA: TGTGCCCGCAGTGAACTGACGGGCGGGGGGTTCATCGACGGGGCAGATACGCAGTATTTT.

The chain joins TRBV2 to TRBJ2-7; the match to TRBD1 covers 7 bases. The germline V gene has CDR1 SNHLY and CDR2 FYNNEI. V shed 4 bases, J shed 4 bases, and the junction held 7 bases outside the gene matches. The CDR3 loop spans 14 amino acids. CDR3 loop: CASSAIGTVYEQYF. The CDR3, as DNA: TGTGCCAGCAGTGCCATAGGGACAGTTTACGAGCAGTACTTC.

V and J are TRBV9 and TRBJ2-1, with 8 bases aligning to TRBD1. Germline CDR1 SGDLS, CDR2 YYNGEE. V gave up 3 bases and J gave up 4 bases; unmatched junction bases: 12. There are 17 residues in the CDR3. CDR3 residues: CASSAQEGTGHYNEQFF. Here the CDR3 DNA reads TGTGCCAGCAGCGCCCAGGAGGGGACAGGACATTACAATGAGCAGTTCTTC. Looking up the rest from reference TRBV9 and TRBJ2-1 gives the full variable domain: DSGVTQTPKHLITATGQRVTLRCSPRSGDLSVYWYQQSLDQGLQFLIQYYNGEERAKGNILERFSAQQFPDLHSELNLSSLELGDSALYFCASSAQEGTGHYNEQFFGPGTRLTVL.

The V and J genes are TRBV6-5 and TRBJ2-7; possible D gene TRBD1, 5 bases. Trimming cost V 0 bases and J 4 bases, with 7 bases left between them. Germline V lookup: CDR1 MNHEY, CDR2 SVGAGI. CDR3 length: 13 residues. Written as DNA, the CDR3 is TGTGCCAGCAGTTACTCGGCAGGGTACGAGCAGTACTTC. It codes for CASSYSAGYEQYF.

V usage is TRBV7-3 and J usage is TRBJ2-3; D is perhaps TRBD1 (6 bases). The V end lost 2 bases, the J end lost 1 base, and 10 bases lay between the germline ends. This CDR3 has 15 residues. CDR1 is SGHTA, CDR2 FQGTGA, per germline. DNA for the CDR3: TGTGCCAGCAGCTTAGTAAAGGGGGGCACAGATACGCAGTATTTT. It encodes CASSLVKGGTDTQYF.

This clone was counted a few times. Other DNA sequences in this specimen translate into the identical CDR3. The chain has TRBV2 and TRBJ2-6, with D hard to call. The CDR3 spans 14 residues. CDR1 SNHLY and CDR2 FYNNEI come from the germline V gene. V lost 6 bases and J lost 0, with 6 bases in between. The CDR3 region has the DNA TGTGCCAGCAGCGAGAGCTCTGGGGCCAACGTCCTGACTTTC. Translated: CASSESSGANVLTF.

There are a few counts of this clone. The chain is built from TRBV9 and TRBJ1-6; D perhaps matches TRBD1 (5 bases). This CDR3 spans 15 amino acids. Trimming removed 0 bases at V and 9 bases at J, with 13 bases between. CDR1 and CDR2 (germline): SGDLS, YYNGEE. The CDR3 nucleotides read TGTGCCAGCAGCGTAGCTACTTCGGGGCGTTCACCCCTCCACTTT. Protein sequence: CASSVATSGRSPLHF.

The V and J genes are TRBV18 and TRBJ1-3, with no clear D. The CDR3 contains 16 residues. CDR1 and CDR2 from the germline V gene are KGHSH and LQKENI. With 4 bases removed from V and 0 bases from J, the gap between germline ends came to 13 bases. Written as DNA, the CDR3 is TGTGCCAGCTCACGCCCCCCGAACGACTCTGGAAACACCATATATTTT. It yields the protein CASSRPPNDSGNTIYF.

The gene calls are TRBV5-1 and TRBJ2-1, with D possibly called TRBD1 or TRBD2 (6 bases each). This CDR3 contains 18 residues. Trimming left V 1 base short and J 1 base short, with 18 bases between. Germline lookup yields CDR1 SGHRS and CDR2 YFSETQ. DNA for the CDR3: TGCGCCAGCAGCTTGCTGGGGGGCCCGGGGTTTTCCTACAATGAGCAGTTCTTC. Its translation is CASSLLGGPGFSYNEQFF.

The rearrangement uses TRBV19 and TRBJ2-6; D is undetermined. The CDR3 runs to 13 residues. Germline V gene sequence: CDR1 LNHDA, CDR2 SQIVND (reference sequence). Trimming pared 6 bases from V and 0 bases from J, leaving 3 bases between. The CDR3 region has the DNA TGTGCCAGTAGGATCTCTGGGGCCAACGTCCTGACTTTC. Protein product: CASRISGANVLTF.

This chain joins TRBV30 and TRBJ2-7; 12 bases match TRBD1. Germline lookup yields CDR1 GTSNPN and CDR2 SVGIG (reference sequence). V gave up 5 bases and J gave up 6 bases; unmatched junction bases: 5. This CDR3 is built from 13 residues. Written as DNA, the CDR3 is TGTGCCTGGTCGGGACAGGGGGCGTCCGAGCAGTACTTC. It codes for CAWSGQGASEQYF. The full variable domain, rest sourced from reference TRBV30 and TRBJ2-7, is SQTIHQWPATLVQPVGSPLSLECTVEGTSNPNLYWYRQAAGRGLQLLFYSVGIGQISSEVPQNLSASRPQDRQFILSSKKLLLSDSGFYLCAWSGQGASEQYFGPGTRLTVT.

This chain uses TRBV7-7 with TRBJ2-5; 9 bases line up with TRBD2. The germline V gene encodes CDR1 SSHAT and CDR2 FNYEAQ (reference sequence). V trimming: 5 bases; J trimming: 3 bases; junction bases outside the gene matches: 7. There are 15 residues in the CDR3. CDR3 protein: CASSTTPSGEETQYF. CDR3 nucleotide sequence: TGTGCCAGCAGCACTACCCCTAGCGGGGAAGAGACCCAGTACTTC.

V and J are TRBV7-9 and TRBJ2-1, with D possibly TRBD1 on 6 matching bases. Per germline, CDR1 SEHNR and CDR2 FQNEAQ (reference sequence). This CDR3 is 12 amino acids long. V shed 4 bases and J shed 15 bases, with 16 bases lying between them. The CDR3 reads CASSSTGLSPFF. The CDR3 bases are TGTGCCAGCAGCTCCACAGGGCTTTCGCCGTTCTTC.

The chain combines TRBV18 with TRBJ1-2, with TRBD1 matching over 7 bases. J lost 8 bases, V lost 3 bases, and 15 bases had no gene match. Germline V gene sequence: CDR1 KGHSH, CDR2 LQKENI. This CDR3 region has 16 residues. The CDR3 DNA follows: TGTGCCAGCTCACCGGGACAGTTCCAAGGCGGATCGGGCTACACCTTC. This gives the protein CASSPGQFQGGSGYTF.

The chain links TRBV19 to TRBJ1-6; D remains ambiguous. The V and J ends lost 8 bases and 0 bases respectively, with 8 bases between them. The CDR3 consists of 14 residues. The germline gives CDR1 LNHDA, CDR2 SQIVND (reference sequence). CDR3 nucleotide sequence: TGTGCCAGTCAATTTTCCTCCTATAATTCACCCCTCCACTTT. Amino acids: CASQFSSYNSPLHF.

This chain connects TRBV6-4 to TRBJ1-2; 8 bases line up with TRBD1. The CDR3 spans 16 residues. V dropped 5 bases and J dropped 4; count of bases not matched to a gene: 12. CDR1 MRHNA and CDR2 SNTAGT come from the germline V gene. The DNA of the CDR3 is TGTGCCAGCAGTCGTAACGACAGGGGTCAGACCTATGGCTACACCTTC. Translation: CASSRNDRGQTYGYTF.

The chain links TRBV5-5 to TRBJ2-3; D unresolved. The CDR3 length is 13 residues. Germline CDR1 reads SGHKS; CDR2 reads YYEKEE (reference sequence). Trimming stripped 1 base from V and 5 bases from J, with 8 bases between. The CDR3 region is CASSLTPGDTQYF. The CDR3 bases are TGTGCCAGCAGCTTGACACCGGGAGATACGCAGTATTTT.

The chain recombines TRBV30 with TRBJ2-7, with D possibly TRBD1 on 8 matching bases. The germline V gene has CDR1 GTSNPN and CDR2 SVGIG (reference sequence). V dropped 2 bases and J dropped 3 bases, with 11 bases sitting between them. This CDR3 contains 13 residues. The CDR3, as DNA: TGTGCCTGGAGTACAGGGGGGGTCTACGAGCAGTACTTC. Translating it yields CAWSTGGVYEQYF. The whole variable domain, filled in from reference TRBV30 and TRBJ2-7, reads SQTIHQWPATLVQPVGSPLSLECTVEGTSNPNLYWYRQAAGRGLQLLFYSVGIGQISSEVPQNLSASRPQDRQFILSSKKLLLSDSGFYLCAWSTGGVYEQYFGPGTRLTVT.

This chain links TRBV4-1 with TRBJ2-5; D may be TRBD1 (6 bases). Trimming removed 3 bases at V and 5 bases at J, with 19 bases between. CDR1 and CDR2 (germline): MGHRA, YSYEKL. There are 16 residues in the CDR3. The CDR3 here is CASSQLPAGASETQYF. In DNA form, the CDR3 reads TGCGCCAGCAGCCAGCTCCCAGCAGGGGCCTCGGAGACCCAGTACTTC.

This rearrangement joins TRBV18 to TRBJ1-1; D is uncertain. Deletions cut 5 bases from V and 1 base from J, with 8 bases between. This CDR3 contains 13 residues. The germline V gene encodes CDR1 KGHSH and CDR2 LQKENI. The DNA for the CDR3 is TGTGCCAGCTCAGAAACCGGGAACACTGAAGCTTTCTTT. Its protein product is CASSETGNTEAFF.